Presented here are 14 T cell receptor beta chains from one specimen sequenced in a study of blood T cell repertoires in COVID-19. Profiling relied on immunoSEQ multiplex PCR, and the TCRdb table lists in-frame clones only, not all of them. The data show about 170,000 clones, around 82% seen once. Sequencing input: PBMCs or T cells enriched from blood (not recorded which). These TCRs come from a woman aged 45-65 years in a cohort exposed to, infected with or recovered from COVID-19 (not recorded which).

V is TRBV19 and J is TRBJ2-5; TRBD2 matches 9 bases. Per the germline V gene, CDR1 is LNHDA and CDR2 is SQIVND (reference sequence). This CDR3 is built from 16 residues. V was pared by 3 bases and J by 2 bases, with 7 bases of the junction left unmatched. CDR3 DNA: TGTGCCAGTAGTATGGTAGGGCGGGGGGGGCAAGAGACCCAGTACTTC. It yields the protein CASSMVGRGGQETQYF.

Only one count was recorded for this clone. V and J are TRBV12-3 or TRBV12-4 and TRBJ2-3; TRBD1 matches at 7 bases. The CDR3 contains 13 residues. V trimming: 7 bases; J trimming: 5 bases; junction bases outside the gene matches: 6. This CDR3 is CASNRDSRDTQYF. The CDR3 DNA follows: TGTGCCAGCAATAGGGACAGCCGAGATACGCAGTATTTT.

Only a few counts were recorded for this clone. The V call is TRBV5-1, the J call TRBJ1-1; 7 positions match TRBD1. Unmatched junction bases numbered 5, after V lost 6 bases and J lost 0 bases. The germline CDR1 and CDR2 sequences are SGHRS and YFSETQ. The CDR3 has 14 amino acids. The CDR3 DNA reads TGCGCCAGCAAAGGGGGACAGATGAACACTGAAGCTTTCTTT. Translating it yields CASKGGQMNTEAFF.

The chain couples TRBV7-3 to TRBJ2-3; D might be TRBD1 (5 bases). In germline, CDR1 is SGHTA, CDR2 FQGTGA. CDR3 length equals 15 residues. V was pared by 5 bases and J by 4 bases, with 16 bases between. The CDR3 DNA reads TGTGCCAGCAGCCCCGCCTCGGGCAGGGCAGATACGCAGTATTTT. Amino acid sequence: CASSPASGRADTQYF.

This chain joins TRBV5-4 and TRBJ1-1, with 8 nucleotides matching TRBD1. J lost 1 base, V lost 2 bases, and 4 bases had no gene match. Looked up from germline, CDR1 is SGHNT and CDR2 is YYREEE (reference sequence). CDR3 length equals 15 residues. The CDR3 nucleotides are TGTGCCAGCAGCTTTCGACAGGGGCCGAACACTGAAGCTTTCTTT. Its translation: CASSFRQGPNTEAFF.

The rearrangement uses TRBV18 and TRBJ2-1; 10 nucleotides line up with TRBD1. The V gene's germline CDR1 is KGHSH and CDR2 LQKENI. The CDR3 extends over 14 amino acids. Trimming removed 8 bases from V and 6 bases from J; junction bases left unmatched: 7. The CDR3 spells CASHPGQGSNEQFF. The CDR3 DNA reads TGTGCCAGCCATCCGGGACAGGGGTCCAATGAGCAGTTCTTC.

The V gene is TRBV5-1, the J gene TRBJ1-1, with D perhaps matching TRBD1 (6 bases). The CDR3 sequence is 14 residues long. Between the trimmed V and J ends, which lost 0 bases and 7 bases, there was a span of 13 bases. CDR1 and CDR2 (germline): SGHRS, YFSETQ. CDR3 residues: CASSLARGADEAFF. As DNA, the CDR3 is TGCGCCAGCAGCTTGGCACGGGGGGCGGATGAAGCTTTCTTT. The whole variable domain, remainder taken from reference TRBV5-1 and TRBJ1-1, is KAGVTQTPRYLIKTRGQQVTLSCSPISGHRSVSWYQQTPGQGLQFLFEYFSETQRNKGNFPGRFSGRQFSNSRSEMNVSTLELGDSALYLCASSLARGADEAFFGQGTRLTVV.

The V call is TRBV5-6, the J call TRBJ1-5; 8 nucleotides match TRBD1. The germline CDR1 and CDR2 sequences are SGHDT and YYEEEE. Trimming took 6 bases from V and 0 from J; bases not matched to a gene: 11. This CDR3 contains 17 residues. CDR3 region: CASTSRQGRNSNQPQHF. In DNA form, the CDR3 reads TGTGCCAGCACCTCTCGACAGGGGCGGAATAGCAATCAGCCCCAGCATTTT.

The genes are TRBV28 and TRBJ1-2, with TRBD1 identical over 7 bases. The CDR3 spans 17 residues. The ends lost 2 bases at V and 5 bases at J; junction bases unmatched: 14. The germline V gene has CDR1 MDHEN and CDR2 SYDVKM. The CDR3 sequence is CASSLLQGPRRWYGYTF. CDR3 in DNA: TGTGCCAGCAGTTTACTACAGGGGCCCCGTAGGTGGTATGGCTACACCTTC.

J is TRBJ2-1 and V is TRBV7-2, with 8 bases matching TRBD1. Germline loops: CDR1 SGHTA, CDR2 FQGNSA. The CDR3 spans 15 residues. The ends lost 2 bases at V and 2 bases at J; junction bases unmatched: 2. CDR3 nucleotides: TGTGCCAGCAGCTTATCAGGGGGCACCTACAATGAGCAGTTCTTC. Translated: CASSLSGGTYNEQFF.

This clone appeared a few times. The chain couples TRBV12-5 to TRBJ1-1, with TRBD1 matching over 8 bases. V trimming: 6 bases; J trimming: 6 bases; junction bases outside the gene matches: 6. The length of the CDR3 is 13 residues. From germline, CDR1 is LGHNT and CDR2 FRNRAP. CDR3 residues: CASGRDRSSEAFF. The CDR3 coding sequence is TGTGCTAGTGGCCGGGACAGGAGTTCTGAAGCTTTCTTT.

This chain joins TRBV7-9 and TRBJ2-1; 8 bases fit TRBD1. Germline loops: CDR1 SEHNR, CDR2 FQNEAQ (reference sequence). This CDR3 is 16 amino acids long. V dropped 7 bases and J dropped 3; count of bases not matched to a gene: 11. CDR3 sequence: CASTDPQGVDYNEQFF. CDR3 DNA sequence: TGTGCCAGCACAGACCCACAGGGGGTAGACTACAATGAGCAGTTCTTC.

The V call is TRBV7-2, the J call TRBJ2-3; D is possibly TRBD1 (5 bases). The CDR3 is 15 amino acids. Trimming removed 1 base from V and 0 bases from J, with 8 bases in between. From germline, CDR1 is SGHTA and CDR2 FQGNSA. The CDR3 DNA reads TGTGCCAGCAGCTTAGTGGGGCCAAGCACAGATACGCAGTATTTT. The encoded protein is CASSLVGPSTDTQYF.

The V call is TRBV7-3, the J call TRBJ1-6, with TRBD1 identical over 8 bases. Looked up from germline, CDR1 is SGHTA and CDR2 is FQGTGA. The CDR3 totals 14 residues. J gave up 6 bases and V 4 bases, and 2 bases lay outside the gene matches. The CDR3, as DNA: TGTGCCAGCAGCTCGGGACAGGTTAATTCACCCCTCCACTTT. Translating it yields CASSSGQVNSPLHF.